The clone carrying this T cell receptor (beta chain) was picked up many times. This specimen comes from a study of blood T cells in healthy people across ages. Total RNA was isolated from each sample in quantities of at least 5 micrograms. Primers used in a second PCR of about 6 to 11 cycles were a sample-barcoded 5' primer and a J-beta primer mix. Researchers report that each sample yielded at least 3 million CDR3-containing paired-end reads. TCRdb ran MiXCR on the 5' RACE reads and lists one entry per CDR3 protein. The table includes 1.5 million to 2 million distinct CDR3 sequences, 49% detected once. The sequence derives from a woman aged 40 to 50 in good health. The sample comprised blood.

The DNA for the CDR3 is TGCAGCGTTGAGTGGGCCAGAGAGACCCAGTACTTC. Translation gives CSVEWARETQYF. The V and J genes are TRBV29-1 and TRBJ2-5; D call uncertain. CDR3 size: 12 residues. The germline V and J ends were trimmed by 3 bases and 4 bases, with 9 bases remaining between them. CDR1 SQVTM and CDR2 ANQGSEA come from the germline V gene.